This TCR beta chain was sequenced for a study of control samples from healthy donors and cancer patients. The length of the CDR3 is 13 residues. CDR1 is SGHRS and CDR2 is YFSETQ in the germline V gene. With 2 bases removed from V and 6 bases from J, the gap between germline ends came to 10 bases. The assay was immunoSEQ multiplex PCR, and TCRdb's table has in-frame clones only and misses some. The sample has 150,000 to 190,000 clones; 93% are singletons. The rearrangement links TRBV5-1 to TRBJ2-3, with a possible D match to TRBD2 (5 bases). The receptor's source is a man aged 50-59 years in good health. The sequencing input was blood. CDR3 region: CASSFTAADTQYF. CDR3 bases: TGCGCCAGCAGCTTTACAGCGGCGGATACGCAGTATTTT.